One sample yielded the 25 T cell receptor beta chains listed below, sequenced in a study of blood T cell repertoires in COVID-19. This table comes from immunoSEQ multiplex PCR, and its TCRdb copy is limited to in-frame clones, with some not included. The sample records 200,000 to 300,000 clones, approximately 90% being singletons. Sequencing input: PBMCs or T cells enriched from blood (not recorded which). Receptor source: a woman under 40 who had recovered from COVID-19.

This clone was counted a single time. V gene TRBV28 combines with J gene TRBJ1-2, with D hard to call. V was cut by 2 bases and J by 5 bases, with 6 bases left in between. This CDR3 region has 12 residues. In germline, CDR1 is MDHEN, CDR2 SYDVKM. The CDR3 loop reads CASSLNRYGYTF. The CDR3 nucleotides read TGTGCCAGCAGTTTAAATAGATATGGCTACACCTTC.

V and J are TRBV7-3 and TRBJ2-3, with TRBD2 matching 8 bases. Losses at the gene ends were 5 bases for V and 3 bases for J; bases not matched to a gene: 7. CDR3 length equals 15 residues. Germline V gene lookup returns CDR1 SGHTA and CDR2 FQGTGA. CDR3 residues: CASSEGTSMTDTQYF. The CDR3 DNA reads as TGTGCCAGCAGCGAAGGGACTAGTATGACAGATACGCAGTATTTT.

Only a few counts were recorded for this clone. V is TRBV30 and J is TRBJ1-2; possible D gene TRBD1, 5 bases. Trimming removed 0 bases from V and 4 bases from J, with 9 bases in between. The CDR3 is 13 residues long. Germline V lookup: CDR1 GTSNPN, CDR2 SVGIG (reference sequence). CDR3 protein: CAWSVQVIYGYTF. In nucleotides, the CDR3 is TGTGCCTGGAGTGTACAGGTGATCTATGGCTACACCTTC.

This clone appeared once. CDR3 DNA: TGTGCCAGCAGCCAAGTAGGAGATGTCGAGACCCAGTACTTC. This gives the protein CASSQVGDVETQYF. This chain joins TRBV4-2 and TRBJ2-5; the D is unclear. This CDR3 region has 14 residues. Germline values: CDR1 LGHNA, CDR2 YNFKEQ. V dropped 1 base and J dropped 5 bases, with 11 bases sitting between them.

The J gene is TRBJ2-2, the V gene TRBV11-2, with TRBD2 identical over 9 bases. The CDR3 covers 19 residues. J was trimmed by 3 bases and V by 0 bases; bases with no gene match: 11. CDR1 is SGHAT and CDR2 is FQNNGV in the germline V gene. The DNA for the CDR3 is TGTGCCAGCAGCTTAGATCGAGGACTAGCGCCAGGGTACACCGGGGAGCTGTTTTTT. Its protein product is CASSLDRGLAPGYTGELFF.

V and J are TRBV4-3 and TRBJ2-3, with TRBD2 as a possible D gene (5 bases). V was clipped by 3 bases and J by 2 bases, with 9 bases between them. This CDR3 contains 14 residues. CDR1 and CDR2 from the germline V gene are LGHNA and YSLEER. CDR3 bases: TGCGCCAGCAGCCACCGGGATAACACAGATACGCAGTATTTT. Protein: CASSHRDNTDTQYF.

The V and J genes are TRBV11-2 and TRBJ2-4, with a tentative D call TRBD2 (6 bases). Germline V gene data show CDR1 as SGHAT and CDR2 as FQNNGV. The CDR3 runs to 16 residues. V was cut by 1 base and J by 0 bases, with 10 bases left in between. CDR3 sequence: CASSLGGGLAKNIQYF. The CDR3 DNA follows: TGTGCCAGCAGCTTAGGTGGGGGACTAGCCAAAAACATTCAGTACTTC.

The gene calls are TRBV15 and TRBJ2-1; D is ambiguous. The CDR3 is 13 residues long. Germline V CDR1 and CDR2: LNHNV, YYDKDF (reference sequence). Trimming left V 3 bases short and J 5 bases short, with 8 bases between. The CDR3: CATSSESDNEQFF. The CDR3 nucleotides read TGTGCCACCAGCAGCGAATCGGACAATGAGCAGTTCTTC.

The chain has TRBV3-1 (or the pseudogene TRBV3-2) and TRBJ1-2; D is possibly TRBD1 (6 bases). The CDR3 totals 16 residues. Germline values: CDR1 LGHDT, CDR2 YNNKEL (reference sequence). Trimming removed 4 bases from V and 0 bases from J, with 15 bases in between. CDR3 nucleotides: TGTGCCAGCAGCCCTGCCGGACAGATACCTAACTATGGCTACACCTTC. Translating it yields CASSPAGQIPNYGYTF.

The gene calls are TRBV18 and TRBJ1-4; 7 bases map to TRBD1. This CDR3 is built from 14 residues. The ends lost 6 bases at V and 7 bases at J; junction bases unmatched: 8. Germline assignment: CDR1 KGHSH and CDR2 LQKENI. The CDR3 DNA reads TGTGCCAGCTCGCGAGGACAGGATCGTGAAAAACTGTTTTTT. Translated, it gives CASSRGQDREKLFF.

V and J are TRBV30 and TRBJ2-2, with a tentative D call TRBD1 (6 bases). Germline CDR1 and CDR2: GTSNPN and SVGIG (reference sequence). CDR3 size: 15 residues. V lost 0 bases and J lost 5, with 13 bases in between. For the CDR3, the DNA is TGTGCCTGGAGTGTACAGGACAGAGGAACCGGGGAGCTGTTTTTT. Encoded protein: CAWSVQDRGTGELFF.

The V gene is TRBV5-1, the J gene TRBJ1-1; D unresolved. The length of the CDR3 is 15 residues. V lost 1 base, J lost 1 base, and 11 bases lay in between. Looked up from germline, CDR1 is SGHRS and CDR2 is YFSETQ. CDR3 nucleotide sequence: TGCGCCAGCAGCTTGTCTTATCTAGGGAACACTGAAGCTTTCTTT. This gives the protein CASSLSYLGNTEAFF.

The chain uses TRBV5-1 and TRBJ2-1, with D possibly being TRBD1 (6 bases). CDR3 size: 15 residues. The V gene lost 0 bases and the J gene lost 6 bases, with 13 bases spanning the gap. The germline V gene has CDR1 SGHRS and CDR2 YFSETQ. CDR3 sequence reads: CASSLATGIPNEQFF. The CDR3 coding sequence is TGCGCCAGCAGCTTGGCAACAGGGATCCCCAATGAGCAGTTCTTC.

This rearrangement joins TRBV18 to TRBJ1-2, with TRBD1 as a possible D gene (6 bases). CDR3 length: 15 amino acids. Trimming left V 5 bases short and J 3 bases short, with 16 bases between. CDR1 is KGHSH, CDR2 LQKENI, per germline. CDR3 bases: TGTGCCAGCTCAACCCTATCACAGGGAGACTATGGCTACACCTTC. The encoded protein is CASSTLSQGDYGYTF.

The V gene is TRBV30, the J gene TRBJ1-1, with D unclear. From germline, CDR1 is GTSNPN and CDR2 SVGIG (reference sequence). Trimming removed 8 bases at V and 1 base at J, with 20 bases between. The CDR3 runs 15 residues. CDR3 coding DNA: TGTGCCGGAAGCGGAAGCGTGGGAACGAACACTGAAGCTTTCTTT. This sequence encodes CAGSGSVGTNTEAFF.

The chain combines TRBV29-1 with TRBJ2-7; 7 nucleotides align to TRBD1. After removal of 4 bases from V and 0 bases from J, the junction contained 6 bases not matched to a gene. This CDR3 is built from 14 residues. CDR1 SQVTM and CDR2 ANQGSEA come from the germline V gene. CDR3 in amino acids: CSVVGQSFSYEQYF. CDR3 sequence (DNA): TGCAGCGTTGTGGGACAGAGCTTCTCCTACGAGCAGTACTTC.

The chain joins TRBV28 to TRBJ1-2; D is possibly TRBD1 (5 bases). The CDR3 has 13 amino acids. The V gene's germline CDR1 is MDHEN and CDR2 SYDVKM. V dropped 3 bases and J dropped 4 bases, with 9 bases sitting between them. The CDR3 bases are TGTGCCAGCAGTTTTAGTGGGGCCTATGGCTACACCTTC. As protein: CASSFSGAYGYTF.

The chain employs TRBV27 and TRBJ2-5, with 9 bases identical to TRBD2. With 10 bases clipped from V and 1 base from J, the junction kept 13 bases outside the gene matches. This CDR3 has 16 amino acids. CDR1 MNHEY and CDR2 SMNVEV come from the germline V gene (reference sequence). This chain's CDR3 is CATRPRASGIQETQYF. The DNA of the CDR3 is TGTGCCACCCGGCCCCGGGCTAGCGGGATCCAAGAGACCCAGTACTTC.

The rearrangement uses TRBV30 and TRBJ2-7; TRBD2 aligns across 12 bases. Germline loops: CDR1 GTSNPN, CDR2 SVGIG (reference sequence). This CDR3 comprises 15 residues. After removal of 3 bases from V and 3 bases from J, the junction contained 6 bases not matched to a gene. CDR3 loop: CAWRPGLAGNYEQYF. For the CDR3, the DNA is TGTGCCTGGAGGCCGGGACTAGCGGGTAACTACGAGCAGTACTTC. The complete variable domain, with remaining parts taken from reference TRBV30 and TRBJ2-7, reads SQTIHQWPATLVQPVGSPLSLECTVEGTSNPNLYWYRQAAGRGLQLLFYSVGIGQISSEVPQNLSASRPQDRQFILSSKKLLLSDSGFYLCAWRPGLAGNYEQYFGPGTRLTVT.

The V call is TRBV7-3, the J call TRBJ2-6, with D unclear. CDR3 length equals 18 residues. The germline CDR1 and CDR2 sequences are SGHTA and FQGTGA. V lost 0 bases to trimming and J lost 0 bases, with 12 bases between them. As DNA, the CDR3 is TGTGCCAGCAGCTTAACAGCCCGAGCCCCCTCTGGGGCCAACGTCCTGACTTTC. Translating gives CASSLTARAPSGANVLTF.

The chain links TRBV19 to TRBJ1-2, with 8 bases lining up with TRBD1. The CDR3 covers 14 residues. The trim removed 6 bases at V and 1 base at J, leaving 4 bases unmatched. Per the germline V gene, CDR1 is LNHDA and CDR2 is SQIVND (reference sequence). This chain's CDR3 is CASSLGQGNYGYTF. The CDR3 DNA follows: TGTGCCAGTAGCCTCGGACAGGGTAACTATGGCTACACCTTC.

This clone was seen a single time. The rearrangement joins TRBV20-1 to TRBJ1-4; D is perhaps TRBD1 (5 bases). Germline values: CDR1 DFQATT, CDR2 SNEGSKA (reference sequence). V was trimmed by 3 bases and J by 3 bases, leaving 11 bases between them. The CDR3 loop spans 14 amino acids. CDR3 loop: CSASAAGSNEKLFF. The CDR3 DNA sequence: TGCAGTGCTAGTGCGGCAGGGTCTAATGAAAAACTGTTTTTT.

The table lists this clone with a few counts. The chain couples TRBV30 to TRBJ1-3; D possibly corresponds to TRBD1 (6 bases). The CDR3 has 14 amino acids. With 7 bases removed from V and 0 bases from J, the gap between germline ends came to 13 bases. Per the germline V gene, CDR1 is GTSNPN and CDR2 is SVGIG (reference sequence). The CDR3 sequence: CASPGHSSGNTIYF. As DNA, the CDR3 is TGTGCCTCCCCGGGACACAGCTCTGGAAACACCATATATTTT.

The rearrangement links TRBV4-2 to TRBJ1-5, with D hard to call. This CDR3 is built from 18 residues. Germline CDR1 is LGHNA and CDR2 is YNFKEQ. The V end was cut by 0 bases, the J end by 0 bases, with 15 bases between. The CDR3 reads CASSQDLIGEASNQPQHF. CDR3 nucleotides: TGTGCCAGCAGCCAAGATTTAATTGGGGAGGCTAGCAATCAGCCCCAGCATTTT.

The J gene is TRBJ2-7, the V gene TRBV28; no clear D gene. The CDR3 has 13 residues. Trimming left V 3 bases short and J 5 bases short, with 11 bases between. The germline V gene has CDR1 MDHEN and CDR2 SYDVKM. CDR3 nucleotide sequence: TGTGCCAGCAGTTTCTACCCCGTCCACGAGCAGTACTTC. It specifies CASSFYPVHEQYF.